The 25 T cell receptor beta chains below all came from one sample that was sequenced in a study of T cells in Graves' hyperthyroidism and ophthalmopathy. TCR beta CDR3 regions were amplified from RNA transcripts. RT-PCR in the first round (using the HTBI primer set) targeted the TCR CDR3. MiXCR was run by TCRdb on the multiplex PCR reads, yielding one entry per CDR3 protein. The sample shows hundreds of thousands of distinct CDR3 sequences, 14% to 15% of them seen only once. Sequencing was done on a sample of blood. The receptor set was obtained from a man aged 18 to 30 with Graves' ophthalmopathy.

This clonotype was recorded at least ten times. The genes are TRBV11-2 and TRBJ1-1; 9 bases are shared with TRBD1. The CDR3 totals 16 residues. With V trimmed by 1 base and J by 1 base, 4 bases remained unmatched. Germline V CDR1 and CDR2: SGHAT, FQNNGV. In nucleotides, the CDR3 is TGTGCCAGCAGCTTAGCACCGGGACAGGGGAACACTGAAGCTTTCTTT. Amino acid sequence: CASSLAPGQGNTEAFF.

This clonotype was detected ten times or more. The chain links TRBV7-2 to TRBJ2-1; a possible D gene is TRBD2 (5 bases). This CDR3 has 14 residues. The V end lost 1 base, the J end lost 9 bases, and 13 bases lay between the germline ends. Per the germline V gene, CDR1 is SGHTA and CDR2 is FQGNSA. The CDR3 nucleotides read TGTGCCAGCAGCTTAGTGAGAGAGGGCACTGAGCAGTTCTTC. Translated: CASSLVREGTEQFF.

This clonotype was picked up many times. The gene calls are TRBV6-1 and TRBJ2-7; 7 nucleotides line up with TRBD1. This CDR3 contains 16 residues. The V gene end was trimmed by 5 bases and the J gene end by 2 bases; junction bases not matched to a gene: 12. Looked up from germline, CDR1 is MNHNS and CDR2 is SASEGT. The CDR3 protein is CASSTRNRGLPYEQYF. The CDR3 nucleotides are TGTGCCAGCAGTACCCGAAACAGGGGCCTCCCCTACGAGCAGTACTTC.

In the case of this clonotype: A much bigger clone sits one base away, suggesting this may be a read error. In DNA, the CDR3 is TGTGCCAGCAGCCAGGATTTCAGTGAGCAGTACTTC. It codes for CASSQDFSEQYF. The J gene is TRBJ2-7, the V gene TRBV3-1; D is unresolved. Trimming left V 3 bases short and J 7 bases short, with 10 bases between. From germline, CDR1 is LGHDT and CDR2 YNNKEL (reference sequence). This CDR3 spans 12 amino acids.

The sample holds many counts of this clonotype. The V gene is TRBV7-8, the J gene TRBJ1-5; tentatively, D is TRBD1 (5 bases). V was pared by 5 bases and J by 11 bases, with 19 bases between. Germline CDR1 and CDR2: SGHVS and FQNEAQ. The CDR3 is made up of 14 amino acids. CDR3 DNA: TGTGCCAGCAGCGTGGGGGACGGCAGTCGGTCCCAGCATTTT. Translating it yields CASSVGDGSRSQHF.

Many counts were recorded for this clonotype. J is TRBJ2-3 and V is TRBV12-3 or TRBV12-4, with 9 bases aligning to TRBD2. After removal of 7 bases from V and 4 bases from J, the junction contained 6 bases not matched to a gene. This CDR3 contains 14 residues. The DNA of the CDR3 is TGTGCCAGCAACCCGACTAGCGGTGCAGATACGCAGTATTTT. Protein: CASNPTSGADTQYF.

This clonotype was seen many times. The V and J genes are TRBV6-1 and TRBJ2-7; 9 bases line up with TRBD1. With V trimmed by 5 bases and J by 3 bases, 8 bases remained unmatched. This CDR3 region has 15 residues. Germline V gene sequence: CDR1 MNHNS, CDR2 SASEGT. In DNA form, the CDR3 reads TGTGCCAGCAGTCACGACGGGACAGGGTTCTACGAGCAGTACTTC. This encodes CASSHDGTGFYEQYF.

This clonotype has ten or more counts. The chain links TRBV3-1 to TRBJ2-5; maybe TRBD2 (6 bases). The length of the CDR3 is 18 residues. Looked up from germline, CDR1 is LGHDT and CDR2 is YNNKEL (reference sequence). Trimming left V 4 bases short and J 0 bases short, with 21 bases between. CDR3 nucleotide sequence: TGTGCCAGCAGCCCAACGGGGGTCAGTCTTCATAACCAAGAGACCCAGTACTTC. It encodes CASSPTGVSLHNQETQYF.

This clonotype was seen a handful of times. The chain employs TRBV6-1 and TRBJ2-3, with TRBD1 identical over 9 bases. The ends lost 6 bases at V and 9 bases at J; junction bases unmatched: 7. The CDR3 contains 13 residues. Germline V gives CDR1 MNHNS, CDR2 SASEGT. The CDR3 coding sequence is TGTGCCAGCAGGCGCCCGACAGGGGGAACGCAGTATTTT. Its translation: CASRRPTGGTQYF.

This clonotype has at least ten counts. At one end the junction does not follow the germline gene, possibly because of a read error. This chain links TRBV7-7 with TRBJ2-7; a possible D gene is TRBD2 (5 bases). Looked up from germline, CDR1 is SSHAT and CDR2 is FNYEAQ (reference sequence). The CDR3 runs 15 residues. The CDR3 is CASSLQPSGEYEQYF. The CDR3 DNA sequence: TGTGCTAGCAGCTTACAACCCAGCGGTGAATACGAGCAGTACTTC.

About this clonotype: The junction does not match germline at one end; this may be a read error. V usage is TRBV6-1 and J usage is TRBJ1-2, with D possibly being TRBD1 (5 bases). The germline CDR1 and CDR2 sequences are MNHNS and SASEGT. This CDR3 has 14 amino acids. The CDR3: CASSEGPGTRGCTF. The CDR3, as DNA: TGTGCCAGCAGTGAAGGCCCAGGAACTAGGGGCTGCACCTTC.

In its sample, this clonotype was seen many times. The rearrangement joins TRBV11-2 to TRBJ2-1, with TRBD2 matching over 8 bases. The germline gives CDR1 SGHAT, CDR2 FQNNGV. V shed 2 bases, J shed 8 bases, and the junction held 8 bases outside the gene matches. The CDR3 is 15 amino acids. The DNA for the CDR3 is TGTGCCAGCAGCTTAACTAGCGGTTCTAGGGATGAGCAGTTCTTC. The encoded protein is CASSLTSGSRDEQFF. Supplemented by reference TRBV11-2 and TRBJ2-1, the full variable domain reads EAGVAQSPRYKIIEKRQSVAFWCNPISGHATLYWYQQILGQGPKLLIQFQNNGVVDDSQLPKDRFSAERLKGVDSTLKIQPAKLEDSAVYLCASSLTSGSRDEQFFGPGTRLTVL.

This clonotype was detected ten times or more. The chain carries TRBV7-9 and TRBJ2-5, with TRBD1 matching over 8 bases. CDR1 and CDR2 (germline): SEHNR, FQNEAQ (reference sequence). V gave up 4 bases and J gave up 4 bases; unmatched junction bases: 5. This CDR3 is 14 amino acids long. The CDR3 is CASSYLQGGETQYF. CDR3 DNA: TGTGCCAGCAGCTACTTACAGGGGGGAGAGACCCAGTACTTC.

Ten or more counts support this clonotype. The rearrangement uses TRBV7-9 and TRBJ2-1; 13 nucleotides align to TRBD2. CDR3 length equals 15 residues. J was trimmed by 4 bases and V by 5 bases; bases with no gene match: 2. Germline CDR1 reads SEHNR; CDR2 reads FQNEAQ (reference sequence). CDR3 nucleotides: TGTGCCAGCAGCCGGACTAGCGGGGGATACAATGAGCAGTTCTTC. Its translation is CASSRTSGGYNEQFF.

This clonotype showed up many times. The chain couples TRBV5-1 to TRBJ1-6, with D tentatively TRBD1 (5 bases). The germline V and J ends were trimmed by 3 bases and 0 bases, with 10 bases remaining between them. The CDR3 is 16 residues long. CDR1 is SGHRS and CDR2 is YFSETQ in the germline V gene. DNA for the CDR3: TGCGCCAGCAGCTCTACAGGATTCTCCTATAATTCACCCCTCCACTTT. Its protein is CASSSTGFSYNSPLHF. The full variable domain, in which reference TRBV5-1 and TRBJ1-6 provide the parts outside the CDR3, is KAGVTQTPRYLIKTRGQQVTLSCSPISGHRSVSWYQQTPGQGLQFLFEYFSETQRNKGNFPGRFSGRQFSNSRSEMNVSTLELGDSALYLCASSSTGFSYNSPLHFGNGTRLTVT.

In its sample, this clonotype was seen many times. The chain employs TRBV3-1 and TRBJ2-7; TRBD1 matches 10 bases. CDR1 is LGHDT and CDR2 is YNNKEL in the germline V gene (reference sequence). The CDR3 contains 14 residues. Unmatched junction bases numbered 1, after V lost 1 base and J lost 4 bases. The CDR3 region is CASSQGDRGYEQYF. In nucleotides, the CDR3 is TGTGCCAGCAGCCAAGGGGACAGGGGTTACGAGCAGTACTTC.

On this clonotype: This may be a read error, as it is one base from a much larger clone. The rearrangement joins TRBV7-6 to TRBJ2-3; TRBD2 agrees at 7 bases. With 5 bases clipped from V and 5 bases from J, the junction kept 13 bases outside the gene matches. The CDR3 spans 16 residues. CDR1 is SGHVS and CDR2 is FNYEAQ in the germline V gene. CDR3 DNA: TGTGCCAGCAGCATTGGGACTAACGGGCCTCGAGATACGCAGTATTTT. Its translation is CASSIGTNGPRDTQYF.

V is TRBV30 and J is TRBJ2-7; tentatively, D is TRBD1 or TRBD2 (5 bases each). CDR3 length: 12 amino acids. Germline CDR1 is GTSNPN and CDR2 is SVGIG (reference sequence). The V end lost 5 bases, the J end lost 6 bases, and 14 bases lay between the germline ends. CDR3 bases: TGTGCCTGGGCCAACTCGGGGCGCGAGCAGTACTTC. Translating gives CAWANSGREQYF.

This clonotype showed up just a few times. This rearrangement joins TRBV7-9 to TRBJ2-1; 11 bases match TRBD2. V lost 8 bases, J lost 5 bases, and 20 bases stayed unmatched. The CDR3 extends over 19 amino acids. The germline V gene has CDR1 SEHNR and CDR2 FQNEAQ (reference sequence). In DNA, the CDR3 is TGTGCCAGCTCACCACGTGTTTTACTAGCGGGAGACTTAAACAATGAGCAGTTCTTC. The encoded protein is CASSPRVLLAGDLNNEQFF.

This clonotype appeared many times. This chain joins TRBV3-1 and TRBJ2-1; 12 bases map to TRBD2. The CDR3 length is 15 residues. Germline V gene sequence: CDR1 LGHDT, CDR2 YNNKEL (reference sequence). Trimming at V came to 2 bases and at J to 9 bases, leaving 5 bases not matched to a gene. CDR3 DNA sequence: TGTGCCAGCAGCCAACGACTAGCGGGAGAGCTTGAGCAGTTCTTC. It codes for CASSQRLAGELEQFF.

This clonotype was counted at least ten times. The V and J genes are TRBV6-1 and TRBJ1-5; the D gene is possibly TRBD1 (6 bases). The length of the CDR3 is 14 residues. Trimming cost V 10 bases and J 0 bases, with 13 bases left between them. CDR1 is MNHNS, CDR2 SASEGT, per germline. The CDR3, as DNA: TGTGCCACCTGGGACATGTTTAGCAATCAGCCCCAGCATTTT. Its translation is CATWDMFSNQPQHF.

The sample holds many counts of this clonotype. CDR3 DNA: TGCAGTGCTAGGCGGGGACAGGAGCACGAGCAGTACTTC. Its protein product is CSARRGQEHEQYF. V usage is TRBV20-1 and J usage is TRBJ2-7; 8 bases are a match to TRBD1. CDR3 length: 13 amino acids. Germline values: CDR1 DFQATT, CDR2 SNEGSKA (reference sequence). J gave up 5 bases and V 3 bases, and 6 bases lay outside the gene matches.

The rearrangement uses TRBV20-1 and TRBJ2-1; 13 bases align to TRBD2. The germline V gene has CDR1 DFQATT and CDR2 SNEGSKA (reference sequence). This CDR3 contains 13 residues. J was trimmed by 9 bases and V by 6 bases; bases with no gene match: 5. The DNA for the CDR3 is TGCAGTGCAAGGGGACTAGCGGGGCCTGAGCAGTTCTTC. Translated: CSARGLAGPEQFF.

The table lists this clonotype with a few counts. The gene calls are TRBV2 and TRBJ2-7, with D possibly matching TRBD1 (6 bases). Germline CDR1 SNHLY, CDR2 FYNNEI. The V end was cut by 6 bases, the J end by 5 bases, with 14 bases between. CDR3 length equals 13 residues. The CDR3 loop is CASRETGYDEQYF. CDR3 sequence (DNA): TGTGCCAGCAGAGAAACAGGGTACGACGAGCAGTACTTC.

At least ten counts were recorded for this clonotype. V is TRBV12-3 or TRBV12-4 and J is TRBJ2-2; no definite D call. V gave up 6 bases and J gave up 1 base, with 9 bases separating them. CDR3 length: 14 amino acids. The CDR3: CASRESGNTGELFF. CDR3 DNA: TGTGCCAGCAGAGAGTCAGGGAACACCGGGGAGCTGTTTTTT.